What follows are 3 T cell receptor beta chains derived from one specimen sequenced in a study of cytomegalovirus exposure and HLA in healthy donors. PCR was performed using 60 Vbeta and 13 Jbeta primers. Repertoires were generated with immunoSEQ multiplex PCR, while TCRdb's copy carries only in-frame clones and drops some. Here the sample spans 95,000 to 120,000 clones, over 65% being singletons. Sequenced material: PBMCs. The source is a woman between 35 and 50 years old in good health and CMV-seropositive.

The chain carries TRBV30 and TRBJ2-7; 11 nucleotides agree with TRBD1. The CDR3 covers 14 residues. Trimming cost V 3 bases and J 2 bases; bases outside gene matches: 3. The germline gives CDR1 GTSNPN, CDR2 SVGIG (reference sequence). As DNA, the CDR3 is TGTGCCTGGAGAAAGGACAGGGGGCCCTACGAGCAGTACTTC. As protein: CAWRKDRGPYEQYF.

This clone has just a few counts. This rearrangement joins TRBV18 to TRBJ1-3; D is undetermined. Germline V gene lookup returns CDR1 KGHSH and CDR2 LQKENI. Trimming cost V 2 bases and J 4 bases, with 15 bases left between them. This CDR3 region has 16 residues. This CDR3 reads CASSPTGTRSGNTIYF. DNA of the CDR3: TGTGCCAGCTCACCAACGGGTACCCGGAGCGGAAACACCATATATTTT.

The rearrangement joins TRBV9 to TRBJ1-1; 9 bases match TRBD1. The germline V gene encodes CDR1 SGDLS and CDR2 YYNGEE. V was clipped by 4 bases and J by 8 bases; unmatched bases: 9. The CDR3 length is 14 residues. The CDR3 region is CASSQFIGTGEAFF. The CDR3 nucleotides are TGTGCCAGCAGCCAGTTTATCGGGACAGGGGAAGCTTTCTTT.